What follows are 5 T cell receptor beta chains derived from one specimen sequenced in a study of T cells in Graves' hyperthyroidism and ophthalmopathy. From RNA transcripts, TCR beta CDR3 regions were amplified. With the HTBI primer set, the TCR CDR3 went through a first round of RT-PCR. Each CDR3 protein gets one entry after TCRdb re-called the multiplex PCR reads with MiXCR. This sample has about 610,000 distinct CDR3 sequences, with approximately 14% found just once. Sequencing was carried out using blood. The receptors stem from a woman in her forties with Graves' ophthalmopathy.

There are many counts of this clonotype. The chain recombines TRBV28 with TRBJ2-7; D gene unclear. The V gene's germline CDR1 is MDHEN and CDR2 SYDVKM. This CDR3 has 15 amino acids. V dropped 6 bases and J dropped 2 bases, with 17 bases sitting between them. CDR3 bases: TGTGCCAGCAGCCATGACACAACCGATGCCTACGAGCAGTACTTC. Protein: CASSHDTTDAYEQYF. The full variable domain, in which reference TRBV28 and TRBJ2-7 provide the parts outside the CDR3, is DVKVTQSSRYLVKRTGEKVFLECVQDMDHENMFWYRQDPGLGLRLIYFSYDVKMKEKGDIPEGYSVSREKKERFSLILESASTNQTSMYLCASSHDTTDAYEQYFGPGTRLTVT.

There are many counts of this clonotype. The CDR3 DNA is TGTGCCAGCAGTGCCGGGAGGACAGATACGCAGTATTTT. Translating it yields CASSAGRTDTQYF. The chain joins TRBV6-1 to TRBJ2-3; TRBD2 matches 7 bases. J gave up 3 bases and V 4 bases, and 1 base lay outside the gene matches. The CDR3 has 13 amino acids. Germline V gene data show CDR1 as MNHNS and CDR2 as SASEGT.

This clonotype came up many times. The chain has TRBV27 and TRBJ2-7, with 8 bases lining up with TRBD2. Trimming at V came to 10 bases and at J to 2 bases, leaving 7 bases not matched to a gene. Germline V CDR1 and CDR2: MNHEY, SMNVEV (reference sequence). The CDR3 sequence is 13 residues long. The CDR3 DNA reads TGTGCCACCGCCCGGGGGGGCCCCTACGAGCAGTACTTC. Translation gives CATARGGPYEQYF.

CDR3 residues: CASSLDIDQPQHF. CDR3 nucleotides: TGTGCCAGCAGCTTGGACATAGATCAGCCCCAGCATTTT. The chain carries TRBV5-5 and TRBJ1-5; D unresolved. Trimming cost V 0 bases and J 5 bases, with 6 bases left between them. Germline CDR1 SGHKS, CDR2 YYEKEE (reference sequence). There are 13 residues in the CDR3.

Ten or more counts support this clonotype. The chain links TRBV11-3 to TRBJ1-1; weak D call: TRBD1 (6 bases). CDR3 length equals 14 residues. CDR1 SGHNT and CDR2 YENEEA come from the germline V gene. The V end lost 4 bases, the J end lost 3 bases, and 12 bases lay between the germline ends. CDR3 DNA: TGTGCCAGCAGCTCGCAGGGGTCGGACACTGAAGCTTTCTTT. It yields the protein CASSSQGSDTEAFF. The variable domain in full, with the rest retrieved from reference TRBV11-3 and TRBJ1-1, is EAGVVQSPRYKIIEKKQPVAFWCNPISGHNTLYWYLQNLGQGPELLIRYENEEAVDDSQLPKDRFSAERLKGVDSTLKIQPAELGDSAVYLCASSSQGSDTEAFFGQGTRLTVV.